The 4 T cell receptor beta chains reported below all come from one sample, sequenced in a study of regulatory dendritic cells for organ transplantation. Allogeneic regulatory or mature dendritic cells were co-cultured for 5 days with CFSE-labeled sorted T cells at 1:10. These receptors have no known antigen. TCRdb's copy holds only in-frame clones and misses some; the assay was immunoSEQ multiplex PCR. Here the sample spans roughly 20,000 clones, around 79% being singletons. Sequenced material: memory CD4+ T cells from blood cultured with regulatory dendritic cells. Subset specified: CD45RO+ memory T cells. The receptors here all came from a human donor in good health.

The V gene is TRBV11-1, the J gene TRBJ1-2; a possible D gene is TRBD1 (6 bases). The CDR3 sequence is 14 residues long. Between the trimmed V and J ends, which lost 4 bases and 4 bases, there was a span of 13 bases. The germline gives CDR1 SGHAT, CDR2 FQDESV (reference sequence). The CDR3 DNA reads TGTGCCAGCAGCTCCGGACAGTCAGCCTATGGCTACACCTTC. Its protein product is CASSSGQSAYGYTF.

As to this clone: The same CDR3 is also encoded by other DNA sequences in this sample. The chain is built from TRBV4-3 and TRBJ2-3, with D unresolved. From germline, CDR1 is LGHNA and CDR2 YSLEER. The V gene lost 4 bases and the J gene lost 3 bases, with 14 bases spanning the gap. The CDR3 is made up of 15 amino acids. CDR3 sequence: CASSPEGRRTDTQYF. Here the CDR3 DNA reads TGCGCCAGCAGCCCAGAAGGTAGAAGGACAGATACGCAGTATTTT.

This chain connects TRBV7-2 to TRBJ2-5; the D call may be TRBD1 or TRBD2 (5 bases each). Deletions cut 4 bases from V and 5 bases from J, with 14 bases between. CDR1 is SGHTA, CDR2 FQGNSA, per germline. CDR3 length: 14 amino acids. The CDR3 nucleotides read TGTGCCAGCAGCTCTAACCCCTGGGGGGAGACCCAGTACTTC. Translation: CASSSNPWGETQYF.

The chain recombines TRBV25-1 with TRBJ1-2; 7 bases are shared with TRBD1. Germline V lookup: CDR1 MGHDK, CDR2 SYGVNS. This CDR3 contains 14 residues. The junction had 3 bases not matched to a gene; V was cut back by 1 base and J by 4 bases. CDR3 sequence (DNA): TGTGCCAGCAGTGAATTGTGGGACAGCTATGGCTACACCTTC. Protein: CASSELWDSYGYTF.